This T cell receptor beta chain was identified during a study of cytomegalovirus exposure and HLA in healthy donors. CDR3 size: 13 residues. Trimming took 4 bases from V and 3 from J; bases not matched to a gene: 2. Per germline, CDR1 SGHRS and CDR2 YFSETQ. To note about this clone: Its antigen is as yet unknown.

Among the donors, all were healthy bone marrow donors. PCR employed 60 Vbeta and 13 Jbeta primers. Data came from immunoSEQ multiplex PCR; TCRdb stores just in-frame clones and leaves some out. The sample gives about 80,000 clones, around two thirds of which show up once; approximately 7% is in the top ten. Study results and caveats: The classifier, whose performance was assessed in both the original and validation cohorts, reportedly diagnosed cytomegalovirus status with high specificity and sensitivity. Roughly even sequencing depth across donors was the assumption behind the presence/absence analyses. The study put 150 to 200 TCR beta chains on its list as cytomegalovirus-associated.

The sequenced sample consisted of PBMCs. The chain joins TRBV5-1 to TRBJ2-3; 7 bases align to TRBD1. The receptor comes from a woman in her forties or fifties in good health and CMV-seropositive. The CDR3: CASSPQGTDTQYF. The CDR3 DNA reads TGCGCCAGCAGCCCACAGGGGACAGATACGCAGTATTTT.